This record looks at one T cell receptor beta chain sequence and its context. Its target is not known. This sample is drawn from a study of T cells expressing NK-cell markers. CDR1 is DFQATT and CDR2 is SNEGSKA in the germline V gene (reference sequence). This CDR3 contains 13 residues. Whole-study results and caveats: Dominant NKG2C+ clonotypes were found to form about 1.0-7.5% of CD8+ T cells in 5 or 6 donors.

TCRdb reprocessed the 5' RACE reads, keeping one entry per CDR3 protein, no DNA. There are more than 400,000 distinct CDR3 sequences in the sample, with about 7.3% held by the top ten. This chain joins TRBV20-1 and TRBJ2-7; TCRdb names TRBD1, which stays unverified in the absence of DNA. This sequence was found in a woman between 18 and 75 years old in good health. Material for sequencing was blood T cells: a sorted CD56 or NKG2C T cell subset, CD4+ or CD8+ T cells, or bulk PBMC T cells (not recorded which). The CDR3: CSASPLSSYEQYF.